The sequence of this TCR beta chain was determined in a study of blood T cell repertoires in COVID-19. Overall study: From T cells, B-cell-depleted T cells, or PBMCs came the material, which was cDNA or gDNA.

Per the authors' pipeline: Reference gene primer amplification yielded estimated nucleated cell counts. Sequencing was performed with immunoSEQ multiplex PCR; in TCRdb, only in-frame clones are kept and a portion is missing. Clone size and V and J calls were adopted from that table, with D and trimming inferred from the DNA. The data show approximately 20,000 clones, over 65% seen once. With 3 bases removed from V and 5 bases from J, the gap between germline ends came to 8 bases. The CDR3 length is 14 residues. Looked up from germline, CDR1 is MNHEY and CDR2 is SMNVEV (reference sequence). This clone was observed a handful of times.

V usage is TRBV27 and J usage is TRBJ1-6, with D possibly matching TRBD1 (5 bases). Source material: peripheral blood. The sequence was collected from a human donor in a cohort sampled during active COVID-19. CDR3 loop: CASSFRGDNSPLHF. The CDR3 nucleotides are TGTGCCAGCAGTTTCCGGGGGGATAATTCACCCCTCCACTTT.